The 21 T cell receptor beta chains in this list originate from one sample, sequenced in a study of tumor-infiltrating lymphocytes in primary liver carcinoma. The researchers obtained blood RNA from unsorted whole blood and also extracted germline DNA. With around 490 ng total RNA as template and a constant-region primer, TCR beta cDNA was made. ARM-PCR, slightly modified, supplied the TCR beta libraries through three nested multiplex PCR rounds. Primers for the first two PCR rounds were TRBV1-TRBV30 forward primers and a C-beta reverse primer (approximately 9 cycles per round). TCRdb called the multiplex PCR reads again in MiXCR, with one record for every CDR3 protein. The sample has 300,000 to 350,000 distinct CDR3 sequences; approximately 58% are singletons. Material for sequencing was peripheral blood. The receptors shown here come from a woman between 25 and 40 years old with primary liver carcinoma and hepatitis B virus infection.

Turning to this clonotype: This could be a read error, since a much larger clone is one nucleotide away. The chain recombines TRBV29-1 with TRBJ2-3; D unresolved. With the DNA end fitting TRBJ1-5 better, the J assignment may be wrong. CDR1 and CDR2 from the germline V gene are SQVTM and ANQGSEA. The CDR3 is 14 amino acids. For the CDR3, the DNA is TGCAGCGTGTCCGGCTGGACCCTGCCAGATACGCAGCATTTT. Residues: CSVSGWTLPDTQHF.

Points on this clonotype: Mismatch with germline at one junction end may stem from a read error. The rearrangement joins TRBV6-2 or TRBV6-3 to TRBJ2-2, with D possibly being TRBD1 (5 bases). Germline CDR1 is MNHEY and CDR2 is SVGEGT. The CDR3 totals 13 residues. CDR3: CANSRLGAPEPFF. The DNA of the CDR3 is TGTGCCAACAGCAGACTTGGGGCGCCGGAGCCGTTTTTT.

Turning to this clonotype: Because it lacks the conserved phenylalanine or tryptophan at the end, this CDR3 is likely a read error. J is TRBJ1-1 and V is TRBV12-5; D perhaps matches TRBD1 (5 bases). V lost 7 bases and J 7 bases, leaving 10 bases between the germline ends. The germline V gene encodes CDR1 LGHNT and CDR2 FRNRAP. This CDR3 spans 11 amino acids. DNA for the CDR3: TGTGCTAGTGCCCTGGGACTTGAAGCTTTCCTT. Translated, it gives CASALGLEAFL.

The CDR3 is CASSYSRDTEAFF. The CDR3 DNA follows: TGTGCCAGCAGTTACTCCCGGGACACTGAAGCTTTCTTT. This rearrangement joins TRBV6-5 to TRBJ1-1; D is ambiguous. Trimming took off 0 bases at V and 3 bases at J, with 5 bases between the two ends. The CDR3 consists of 13 residues. The germline V gene has CDR1 MNHEY and CDR2 SVGAGI.

This clonotype was picked up a small number of times. A much more abundant neighbour one base away suggests this may be a read error. The J gene is TRBJ1-5, the V gene TRBV6-1; D call uncertain. The CDR3 extends over 16 amino acids. V lost 6 bases to trimming and J lost 11 bases, with 26 bases between them. In germline, CDR1 is MNHNS, CDR2 SASEGT. The CDR3 DNA is TGTGCCAGCAGCCTGTACCTAGGACGGGGTGAGCAGTCCCAGCATTTT. Translated, it gives CASSLYLGRGEQSQHF.

This clonotype was detected a few times. In DNA, the CDR3 is TGTGCCAGCAGTCGACAGGGCATCGATCAGCCCCAGCATTTT. This gives the protein CASSRQGIDQPQHF. This chain links TRBV12-3 or TRBV12-4 with TRBJ1-5; TRBD1 aligns across 7 bases. The V segment lost 5 bases and the J segment 5 bases; nucleotides outside the gene matches: 6. The CDR3 loop spans 14 amino acids.

Note on this clonotype: This may be a read error, as it is one base from a much larger clone. The V call is TRBV29-1, the J call TRBJ1-5; tentatively, D is TRBD1 (6 bases). Trimming cost V 7 bases and J 5 bases, with 12 bases left between them. Germline CDR1 reads SQVTM; CDR2 reads ANQGSEA. CDR3 length: 12 residues. For the CDR3, the DNA is TGCAGCGCAGGGGCAGGGGATCAGCCCCAGCATTTT. Its translation: CSAGAGDQPQHF.

In regard to this clonotype: One base away lies a much larger clone, so this may be a sequencing read error. The chain joins TRBV6-5 to TRBJ2-5; D unclear. Germline CDR1 and CDR2: MNHEY and SVGAGI. The CDR3 contains 14 residues. CDR3 protein: CVSTRSRRSETQYF. The CDR3 nucleotides are TGTGTCAGCACCCGTTCCCGAAGATCAGAGACCCAGTACTTC.

This clonotype was counted only a few times. Possible read error: a much larger clone is one base away. The J gene is TRBJ2-2, the V gene TRBV11-3; D unclear. Trimming took off 8 bases at V and 7 bases at J, with 8 bases between the two ends. From germline, CDR1 is SGHNT and CDR2 YENEEA. CDR3 length: 11 residues. In DNA form, the CDR3 reads TGTGCCAGCTGCCGGATCGGGGAGCTGTTTTTT. Its translation is CASCRIGELFF.

The sample holds a few counts of this clonotype. The V gene is TRBV5-1, the J gene TRBJ1-1, with 7 bases identical to TRBD1. Germline loops: CDR1 SGHRS, CDR2 YFSETQ. There are 16 residues in the CDR3. The V and J ends lost 0 bases and 2 bases, in that order; junction bases with no gene match: 7. Written as DNA, the CDR3 is TGCGCCAGCAGCTTGGGCTCCACAGGGGTTAACACTGAAGCTTTCTTT. The encoded protein is CASSLGSTGVNTEAFF.

In the case of this clonotype: Since a much larger clone is just one base distant, this may be a read error. As the CDR3 is not closed by the conserved phenylalanine or tryptophan, this likely results from a read error. The chain recombines TRBV29-1 with TRBJ2-2, with 7 bases identical to TRBD2. Per the germline V gene, CDR1 is SQVTM and CDR2 is ANQGSEA. The V and J ends lost 6 bases and 5 bases, in that order; junction bases with no gene match: 15. This CDR3 has 16 residues. CDR3 sequence reads: CSVKTHDGGWTGELFI. For the CDR3, the DNA is TGCAGCGTCAAAACCCACGACGGGGGGTGGACCGGGGAGCTGTTTATT.

Turning to this clonotype: Germline and junction disagree at one end, which may indicate a read error. The CDR3 nucleotides are TGTACCAGCAGCCCCAGGGGCCGCGTCACTGAAGCTTTCTTT. It is translated as CTSSPRGRVTEAFF. V gene TRBV6-5 combines with J gene TRBJ1-1, with D perhaps matching TRBD1 (6 bases). The germline CDR1 and CDR2 sequences are MNHEY and SVGAGI. The CDR3 has 14 amino acids.

The chain links TRBV13 to TRBJ2-1; the D gene is possibly TRBD2 (5 bases). The germline CDR1 and CDR2 sequences are PRHDT and FYEKMQ (reference sequence). The CDR3 runs to 14 residues. V lost 3 bases to trimming and J lost 2 bases, with 8 bases between them. DNA for the CDR3: TGTGCCAGCAGCTTGCGGGTGACCTACAATGAGCAGTTCTTC. Translating it yields CASSLRVTYNEQFF.

V is TRBV28 and J is TRBJ1-1; the D is unclear. The V and J ends lost 2 bases and 5 bases respectively, with 12 bases between them. Per germline, CDR1 MDHEN and CDR2 SYDVKM. This CDR3 comprises 14 residues. The chain's CDR3 is CASSLSRRKTEAFF. The CDR3 nucleotides read TGTGCCAGCAGTTTAAGTCGGCGGAAAACTGAAGCTTTCTTT.

Concerning this clonotype itself: A single base separates this from a much larger clone, so it may be a read error. V is TRBV6-1 and J is TRBJ1-2; D call uncertain. CDR1 and CDR2 (germline): MNHNS, SASEGT. This CDR3 comprises 13 residues. CDR3 amino acids: CASSEALPDGCTF. The CDR3 bases are TGTGCCAGCAGTGAAGCGCTTCCGGATGGCTGCACCTTC.

This clonotype was found a few times. CDR3 DNA: TGTGCCAGCAGTTACCGTTTAACGCGGGAGGGCCGTTATACCGGGGAGCTGTTTTTT. It is translated as CASSYRLTREGRYTGELFF. The chain couples TRBV6-2 or TRBV6-3 to TRBJ2-2; 9 positions agree with TRBD2. CDR3 length equals 19 residues. Germline CDR1 is MNHEY and CDR2 is SVGEGT. Germline trimming cut 2 bases from V and 5 bases from J; bases unmatched to any gene: 15.

With respect to this clonotype: This may be a read error, as it is one base from a much larger clone. As the CDR3 is not closed by the conserved phenylalanine or tryptophan, this likely results from a read error. The chain joins TRBV4-2 to TRBJ2-1; D gene unclear. The CDR3 runs to 13 residues. The germline V gene encodes CDR1 LGHNA and CDR2 YNFKEQ. V shed 1 base and J shed 7 bases, with 8 bases lying between them. The CDR3 loop reads CASSQVGMNEQFL. CDR3 coding DNA: TGTGCCAGCAGCCAAGTAGGGATGAATGAGCAGTTCCTC.

A note on this clonotype: Lacking the conserved final phenylalanine or tryptophan, this CDR3 likely reflects a read error. This chain uses TRBV14 with TRBJ2-7; tentative D call: TRBD2 (5 bases). CDR1 and CDR2 (germline): SGHDN, FVKESK. This CDR3 contains 14 residues. V was clipped by 5 bases and J by 6 bases, with 17 bases between them. The CDR3 loop reads CASSSQPFRGEQYL. The CDR3 DNA reads TGTGCCAGCAGCTCTCAACCCTTTCGGGGCGAGCAGTACCTC.

This rearrangement joins TRBV6-2 or TRBV6-3 to TRBJ1-1; unclear D gene. CDR1 is MNHEY and CDR2 is SVGEGT in the germline V gene. The CDR3 is 14 residues long. The V and J ends lost 2 bases and 5 bases respectively, with 12 bases between them. The CDR3 region has the DNA TGTGCCAGCAGTTACGCAGATCGGGGAACTGAAGCTTTCTTT. Its translation: CASSYADRGTEAFF.

As concerns this clonotype: One end of the junction varies from germline; a read error may be responsible. The chain is built from TRBV11-3 and TRBJ1-1; possibly TRBD1 for D (6 bases). This CDR3 contains 15 residues. Germline V CDR1 and CDR2: SGHNT, YENEEA. CDR3 nucleotides: TGTGCCAGCAGCCCCGAGAGGGGGGTAAGGACTGAAGCATTCTTT. It codes for CASSPERGVRTEAFF.

This clonotype has just a few counts. The chain is built from TRBV6-6 and TRBJ2-1; 13 nucleotides match TRBD2. The germline V gene encodes CDR1 MNHNY and CDR2 SVGAGI (reference sequence). With V trimmed by 7 bases and J by 12 bases, 15 bases remained unmatched. CDR3 length: 16 residues. CDR3 loop: CASTPPRTSGRLGQFF. The CDR3 nucleotides read TGTGCCAGCACCCCCCCCAGGACTAGCGGGAGATTAGGGCAGTTCTTC.